This T cell receptor beta chain was identified during a study of human T cells and chemical hapten exposure. At the level of the study: The study enrolled mostly female patients with alopecia areata, totalis or universalis.

This clonotype was counted only a few times. Antigen specificity is unknown. In germline, CDR1 is MNHEY, CDR2 SVGAGI. V dropped 6 bases and J dropped 3 bases, with 13 bases sitting between them. This CDR3 is built from 14 residues. Time point noted: pre-sensitization, week 0. Specified treatment: therapeutic diphenylcyclopropenone sensitization with weekly scalp DPC. Unseparated into fractions, whole blood served as the source from which total RNA was extracted. TCRdb recomputed calls from the RACE reads with MiXCR, one row per CDR3 protein. The sample includes under 40,000 distinct CDR3 sequences, 9.5% to 15% of them seen just once. Findings and limits, study-wide: Expanded TCR sets contained significantly more large CDR3 similarity clusters than controls.

This receptor was obtained from a woman in her forties with alopecia areata. Some clones in this sample may be carry-over from other donors' samples. V is TRBV6-5 and J is TRBJ2-3; possibly TRBD1 or TRBD2 for D (6 bases each). Sequencing was performed on whole blood, taken in connection with sensitization to the hapten diphenylcyclopropenone (DPC). The CDR3 loop is CASREGGWTDTQYF. The CDR3 nucleotides are TGTGCCAGCAGGGAGGGGGGATGGACAGATACGCAGTATTTT.